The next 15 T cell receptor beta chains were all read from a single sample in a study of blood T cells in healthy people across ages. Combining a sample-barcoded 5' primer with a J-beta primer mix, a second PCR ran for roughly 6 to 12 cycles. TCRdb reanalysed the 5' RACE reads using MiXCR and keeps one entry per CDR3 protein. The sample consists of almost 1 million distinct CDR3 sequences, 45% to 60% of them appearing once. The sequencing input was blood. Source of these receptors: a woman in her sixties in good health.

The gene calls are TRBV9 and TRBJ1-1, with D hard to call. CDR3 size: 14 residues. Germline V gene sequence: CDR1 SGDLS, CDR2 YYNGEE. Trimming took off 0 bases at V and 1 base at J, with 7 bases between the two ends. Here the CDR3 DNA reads TGTGCCAGCAGCGTAGACGACCAGAACACTGAAGCTTTCTTT. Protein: CASSVDDQNTEAFF.

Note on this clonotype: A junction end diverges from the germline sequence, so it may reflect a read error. The CDR3 nucleotides read TGTGCCGGCAGCCGTGCTACGGGTGCCTACGAGCAGTACTTC. Its translation: CAGSRATGAYEQYF. The V call is TRBV7-2, the J call TRBJ2-7; D not resolved. The CDR3 contains 14 residues. Germline loops: CDR1 SGHTA, CDR2 FQGNSA.

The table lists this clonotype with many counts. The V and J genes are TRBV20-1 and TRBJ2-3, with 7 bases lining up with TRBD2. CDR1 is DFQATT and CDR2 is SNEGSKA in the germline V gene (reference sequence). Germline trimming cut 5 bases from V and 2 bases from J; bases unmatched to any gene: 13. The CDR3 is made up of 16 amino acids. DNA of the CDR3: TGCAGTGCTGGCCGGCGGGCTAGCGGTTACACAGATACGCAGTATTTT. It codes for CSAGRRASGYTDTQYF.

CDR3 in amino acids: CASSKGQIDYTF. The CDR3 bases are TGTGCCAGCAGCAAAGGACAGATCGACTACACCTTC. J is TRBJ1-2 and V is TRBV3-1, with D tentatively TRBD1 (6 bases). The V end was cut by 5 bases, the J end by 10 bases, with 14 bases between. The CDR3 sequence is 12 residues long. Germline V gene data show CDR1 as LGHDT and CDR2 as YNNKEL (reference sequence).

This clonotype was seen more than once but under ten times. The CDR3 reads CASSQAFARGQGENIQYF. The CDR3 DNA is TGTGCCAGCAGCCAAGCTTTTGCGCGGGGACAGGGGGAAAACATTCAGTACTTC. This rearrangement joins TRBV4-2 to TRBJ2-4, with TRBD1 matching over 11 bases. Germline assignment: CDR1 LGHNA and CDR2 YNFKEQ. CDR3 size: 18 residues. After removal of 1 base from V and 5 bases from J, the junction contained 10 bases not matched to a gene.

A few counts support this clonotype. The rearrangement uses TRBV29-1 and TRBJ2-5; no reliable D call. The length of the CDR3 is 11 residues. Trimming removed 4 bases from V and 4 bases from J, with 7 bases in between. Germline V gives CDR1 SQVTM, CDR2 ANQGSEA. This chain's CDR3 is CSVVLLETQYF. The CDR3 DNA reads TGCAGCGTTGTGCTGTTAGAGACCCAGTACTTC.

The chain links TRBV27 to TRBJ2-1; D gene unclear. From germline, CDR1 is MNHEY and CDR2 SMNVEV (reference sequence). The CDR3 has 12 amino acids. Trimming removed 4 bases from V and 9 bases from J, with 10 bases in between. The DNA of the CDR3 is TGTGCCAGCAGTTCGGTAGCTTGTGAGCAGTTCTTC. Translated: CASSSVACEQFF.

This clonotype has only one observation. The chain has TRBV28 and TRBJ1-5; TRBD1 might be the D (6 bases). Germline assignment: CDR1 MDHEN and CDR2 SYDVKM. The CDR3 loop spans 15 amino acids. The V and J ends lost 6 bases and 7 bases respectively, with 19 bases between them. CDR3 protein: CASSLGHPGNQPQHF. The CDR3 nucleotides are TGTGCCAGCAGCTTGGGACATCCGGGGAACCAGCCCCAGCATTTT.

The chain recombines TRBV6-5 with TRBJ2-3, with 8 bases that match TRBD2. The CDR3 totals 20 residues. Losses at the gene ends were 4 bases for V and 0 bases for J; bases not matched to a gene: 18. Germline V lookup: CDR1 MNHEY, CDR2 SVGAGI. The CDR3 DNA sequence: TGTGCCAGCAGTTCGGGGGGGTGGAACTTCAGGAATACTAGCACAGATACGCAGTATTTT. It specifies CASSSGGWNFRNTSTDTQYF.

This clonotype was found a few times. CDR3 amino acids: CASSQDLGATGRTDTQYF. The CDR3 DNA reads TGCGCCAGCAGCCAAGATCTCGGTGCTACAGGGAGGACGGATACGCAGTATTTT. V gene TRBV4-1 combines with J gene TRBJ2-3; D tentatively fits TRBD1 or TRBD2 (6 bases each). The V gene's germline CDR1 is MGHRA and CDR2 YSYEKL. The CDR3 consists of 18 residues. V gave up 0 bases and J gave up 6 bases, with 22 bases separating them.

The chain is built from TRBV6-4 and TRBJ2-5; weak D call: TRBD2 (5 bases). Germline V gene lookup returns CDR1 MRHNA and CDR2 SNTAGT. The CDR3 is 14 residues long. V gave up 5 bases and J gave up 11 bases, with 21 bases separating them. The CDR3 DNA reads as TGTGCCAGCAGTAACGGCCGGGCAGGATGGGAGCAGTACTTC. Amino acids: CASSNGRAGWEQYF.

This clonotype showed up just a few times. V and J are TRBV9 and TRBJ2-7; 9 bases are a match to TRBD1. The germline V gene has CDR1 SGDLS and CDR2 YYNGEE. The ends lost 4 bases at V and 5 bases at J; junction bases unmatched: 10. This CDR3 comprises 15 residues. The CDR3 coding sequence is TGTGCCAGCAGCCCGGAAGGGACAGGGAAGCACGAGCAGTACTTC. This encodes CASSPEGTGKHEQYF.

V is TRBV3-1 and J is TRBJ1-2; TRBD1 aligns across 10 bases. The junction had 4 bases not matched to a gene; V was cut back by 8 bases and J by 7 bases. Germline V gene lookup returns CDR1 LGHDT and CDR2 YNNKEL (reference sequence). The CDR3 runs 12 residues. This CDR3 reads CASGQGVGGYTF. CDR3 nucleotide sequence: TGTGCCAGCGGACAGGGGGTGGGTGGCTACACCTTC.

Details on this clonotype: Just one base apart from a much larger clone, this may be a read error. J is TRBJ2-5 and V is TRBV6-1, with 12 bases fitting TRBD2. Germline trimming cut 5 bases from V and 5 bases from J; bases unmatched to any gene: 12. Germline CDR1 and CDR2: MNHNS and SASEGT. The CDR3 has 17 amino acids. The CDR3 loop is CASSPQTSGSWMETQYF. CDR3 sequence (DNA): TGTGCCAGCAGTCCTCAGACTAGCGGGAGTTGGATGGAGACCCAGTACTTC.

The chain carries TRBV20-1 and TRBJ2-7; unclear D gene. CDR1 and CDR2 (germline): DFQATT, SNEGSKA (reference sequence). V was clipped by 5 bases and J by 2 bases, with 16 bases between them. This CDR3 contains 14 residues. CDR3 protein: CSAPGRSLPYEQYF. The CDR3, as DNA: TGCAGTGCTCCCGGCCGGTCGTTACCCTACGAGCAGTACTTC.